One T cell receptor beta chain is described in this entry. A few counts support this clone. Its antigen is currently not known. No base qualities exist here, and no much larger clone lies one base off it. The data originate from a study of beta chain features in type 1 diabetes (dated by TCRdb to 2016 to 2018). About the investigation overall: Mean age, gender distribution, total cell number and subset yield did not differ between patients and healthy donors. A total of roughly 99,000,000 sorted cells were examined across all samples, and the number of cells per subset was strongly correlated with RNA yield. The study compared the TCRB repertoires of sorted circulating CD4+ T cell subsets in recently diagnosed type 1 diabetes patients with those in matched healthy donors. Regulatory and stem cell-like memory subsets were obtained from only 8 patients and about eight healthy donors, while naive and central memory subsets were obtained from all 28 donors.

The entire amount of isolated RNA was reverse transcribed using the High Capacity cDNA Reverse Transcription Kit, so the sequenced TCRB transcripts were expressed ones. Survey-depth immunoSEQ sequencing was performed on stem cell-like memory T cell samples, with an average of around 970,000 total reads per sample. Sorted cells were lysed in RLT buffer, and RNA was extracted using DNase-treated RNeasy Micro or Mini kits according to cell number. To prevent cross-contamination, each cell subset was processed individually, whereas patient and healthy donor samples were processed jointly. The immunoSEQ multiplex PCR was used to amplify TCRB sequences from cDNA, generating 87-bp fragments that spanned the CDR3 region. Sequencing of the amplicons was performed on the Illumina HiSeq platform. For the original study's pipeline: Synthetic template baselines were used to correct PCR bias computationally, reads within Hamming distance 2 were collapsed, and singletons that could not be merged were discarded. Reads were aligned against IMGT to assign V, D and J genes, CDR3 length and insertions or deletions at six rearrangement sites. Within each subset, clonotype counts were normalized to the number of sorted cells before true diversity and Gini coefficients were calculated with the tcR R package. The overlap coefficient, calculated on TCRB nucleotide sequences, was used to measure repertoire sharing. What TCRdb holds here is the immuneACCESS table cut down to in-frame rearrangements. Part of the clones is not present; checked against another copy, under half of the missing clones reflect an unresolved V gene, and the others are unexplained. From that table come the V and J calls and clone size; the DNA was used to work out D and trimming. The sample table holds 80,000 to 90,000 clones, of which around 32% were seen once. Clones ranked in the top ten supply approximately 0.46% of the sample.

Study-level results and caveats: Because cDNA rather than genomic DNA was sequenced, highly expressing activated cells could have been over-represented, although no difference in activation and CD3 levels was found between groups. Type 1 diabetes patients showed a moderate but significant shortening of TCRB CDR3 length in all four CD4+ subsets. Shorter templates might be favored by PCR, yet because patient and control samples were amplified and corrected together, any such skew would affect both groups equally. Naive, central memory and regulatory TCRB repertoires appeared to be more similar among patients than among healthy donors. At VDJ recombination sites, type 1 diabetes patients had fewer insertions and more deleted nucleotides, which implies abnormalities in thymic rearrangement. Because small numbers of individuals were included in the HLA sub-analyses, any influence of HLA type on TCRB rearrangement was left unresolved.

Each donor gave one peripheral blood draw, averaging roughly 100 mL, which was collected into heparinised tubes. Naive, central memory, regulatory and stem cell-like memory CD4+ T cells were sorted on a BD FACSAria II using a panel including CD45RO, CCR7, CD25, CD127, CD95 and CD27. All sorted populations exceeded 98% purity. PBMCs were isolated right away by Lymphoprep density gradient centrifugation and were stained directly, without culture. To minimize batch effects, samples were stained and sorted in pairs, one healthy donor with one patient per experiment. Trimming accounts for 0 bases at V and 7 bases at J, while the number of junction bases matched to no gene is 3. The germline V gene (reference sequence) provides CDR1 GTSNPN and CDR2 SVGIG. The CDR3 spans 14 residues, from the cysteine through the phenylalanine. CDR3 DNA is the only sequence kept; it has 42 bases, read in frame from the first base.

The rearranged segments are TRBV30 and TRBJ2-1; 10 bases in the junction line up with TRBD2. This TCR derives from a woman aged 18-30 years in good health. Sequenced sample: stem cell memory CD4+ T cells from blood. The cell subset or site label for this specimen denotes: stem cell-like memory CD4+ T cells. The CDR3 amino acid sequence is: CAWSVLAGENEQFF. The nucleotides read TGTGCCTGGAGTGTCCTAGCGGGGGAAAATGAGCAGTTCTTC.